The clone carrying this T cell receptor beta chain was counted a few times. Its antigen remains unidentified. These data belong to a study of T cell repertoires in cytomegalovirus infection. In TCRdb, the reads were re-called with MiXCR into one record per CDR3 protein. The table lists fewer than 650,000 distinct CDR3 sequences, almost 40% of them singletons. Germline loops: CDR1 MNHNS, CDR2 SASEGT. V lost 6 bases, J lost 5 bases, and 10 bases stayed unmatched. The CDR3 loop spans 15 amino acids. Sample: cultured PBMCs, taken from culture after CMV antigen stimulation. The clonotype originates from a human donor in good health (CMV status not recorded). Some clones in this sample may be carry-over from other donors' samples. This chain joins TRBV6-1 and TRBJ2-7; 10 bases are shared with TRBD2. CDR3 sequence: CASRDLTLAGDEQYF. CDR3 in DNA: TGTGCCAGCAGGGACCTGACGCTAGCGGGGGACGAGCAGTACTTC.